This T cell receptor beta chain was captured by sequencing in a study of T cell responses to AZD1222 COVID-19 vaccine. Notes on the study in general: Repertoire sampling was restricted to post-peak T cell response timepoints. In a largely white British group with more females than males, clonal diversity was possibly underestimated.

Repertoires were generated with immunoSEQ multiplex PCR, while TCRdb's copy carries only in-frame clones and drops some. Of over 95,000 clones in the sample, about 87% were seen once. Looked up from germline, CDR1 is SGHRS and CDR2 is YFSETQ. The CDR3 is made up of 16 amino acids. Trimming left V 0 bases short and J 7 bases short, with 14 bases between. This clone occurred a few times. Its antigen is not identified. The chain carries TRBV5-1 and TRBJ1-6; D possibly corresponds to TRBD1 (5 bases). The sequence derives from an adult who received the AZD1222 COVID-19 vaccine. Sequencing was performed on peripheral blood, taken 28 days after the second AZD1222 dose. The DNA for the CDR3 is TGCGCCAGCAGCTTGGTTAGTCCGGGGGAAAATTCACCCCTCCACTTT. Translation gives CASSLVSPGENSPLHF.